Listed below are T cell receptor beta chains from one sample, sequenced in a study of T cells after yellow fever vaccination. MiXCR was run by TCRdb on the 5' RACE reads, yielding one entry per CDR3 protein. This table holds 450,000 to 600,000 distinct CDR3 sequences, roughly 13% found once. The source material was PBMCs, sampled on the day of the yellow fever booster vaccination. All receptors derive from a young man who received the YFV17D yellow fever vaccine. CDR3s include the opening cysteine and the closing phenylalanine or tryptophan. Fields, in order: D gene, J gene, V gene, clone size, CDR3 DNA, CDR3 protein. A D gene is named only where the DNA matches it firmly. A clone size is listed for some rows: how often the clone was seen (once, few, many), or a class if it is expanded.

d_gene: -; j_gene: TRBJ2-5; v_gene: TRBV10-3; abundance: -; CDR3nt: TGTGCCATCAGAAGTGGGGAGGAGACCCAGTACTTC; CDR3aa: CAIRSGEETQYF
d_gene: -; j_gene: TRBJ2-7; v_gene: TRBV25-1; abundance: -; CDR3nt: TGTGCCAGCAGTATCTCGGGGCCCTACGAGCAGTACTTC; CDR3aa: CASSISGPYEQYF
d_gene: TRBD1; j_gene: TRBJ1-4; v_gene: TRBV5-4; abundance: -; CDR3nt: TGTGCCAGCAGCTCAGGGGGCGTATATGAAAAACTGTTTTTT; CDR3aa: CASSSGGVYEKLFF
d_gene: TRBD2; j_gene: TRBJ2-3; v_gene: TRBV27; abundance: -; CDR3nt: TGTGCCAGCAGTCTATCATTCGGCGGGAGGTCCACCCATACGCAGTATTTT; CDR3aa: CASSLSFGGRSTHTQYF
d_gene: TRBD1; j_gene: TRBJ2-1; v_gene: TRBV18; abundance: once; CDR3nt: TGTGCCAGCTCACCCAGGGGGTTAAGTAACAATGAGCAGTTCTTC; CDR3aa: CASSPRGLSNNEQFF
d_gene: -; j_gene: TRBJ2-1; v_gene: TRBV9; abundance: few; CDR3nt: TGTGCCAGCAGCGTAGTCGGTAGCGGCTCCTACAATGAGCAGTTCTTC; CDR3aa: CASSVVGSGSYNEQFF
d_gene: -; j_gene: TRBJ2-2; v_gene: TRBV7-2; abundance: few; CDR3nt: TGTGCCAGCAGCTCCCATGGAGCGGCGAACACCGGGGAGCTGTTTTTT; CDR3aa: CASSSHGAANTGELFF
d_gene: -; j_gene: TRBJ2-7; v_gene: TRBV7-8; abundance: -; CDR3nt: TGTGCCAGCACCCCTGGAAAAGCGGAATCCCACGAGCAGTACTTC; CDR3aa: CASTPGKAESHEQYF
d_gene: TRBD2; j_gene: TRBJ2-3; v_gene: TRBV4-3; abundance: few; CDR3nt: TGCGCCAGCAGCCTGACTAGCGGGAGGGCGCCTCCAGATACGCAGTATTTT; CDR3aa: CASSLTSGRAPPDTQYF
d_gene: -; j_gene: TRBJ2-7; v_gene: TRBV18; abundance: many; CDR3nt: TGTGCCAGCTCACCACGAATCGGGGCAAGCTCCTACGAGCAGTACTTC; CDR3aa: CASSPRIGASSYEQYF
d_gene: -; j_gene: TRBJ2-2; v_gene: TRBV12-3/TRBV12-4; abundance: -; CDR3nt: TGTGCCAGCCATTTAGGGGGAACGAACACCGGGGAGCTGTTTTTT; CDR3aa: CASHLGGTNTGELFF
d_gene: TRBD1; j_gene: TRBJ2-5; v_gene: TRBV4-2; abundance: few; CDR3nt: TGTGCCAGCAGCCAAGATTTAGCCAGGGGGCAAGAGACCCAGTACTTC; CDR3aa: CASSQDLARGQETQYF
d_gene: TRBD2; j_gene: TRBJ2-3; v_gene: TRBV29-1; abundance: -; CDR3nt: TGCAGCCCCGAACTAGCGGGAGGGCCGGATACGCAGTATTTT; CDR3aa: CSPELAGGPDTQYF
d_gene: -; j_gene: TRBJ2-7; v_gene: TRBV11-2; abundance: -; CDR3nt: TGTGCCAGCAGCTTAGACTTCCAGTCCTACGAGCAGTACTTC; CDR3aa: CASSLDFQSYEQYF
d_gene: -; j_gene: TRBJ2-7; v_gene: TRBV30; abundance: -; CDR3nt: TGTGCCTGGGCGAGGATGGGGGTCGAGCAGTACTTC; CDR3aa: CAWARMGVEQYF
d_gene: TRBD2; j_gene: TRBJ2-1; v_gene: TRBV19; abundance: few; CDR3nt: TGTGCCAGTATGAATGTTGGCCTAGCGGGAGAGGGGCGGCGGTTCTTC; CDR3aa: CASMNVGLAGEGRRFF
d_gene: -; j_gene: TRBJ2-2; v_gene: TRBV5-1; abundance: -; CDR3nt: TGCGCCAGCAGCTCCCGGGCCAGCGAGGGGGAGCTGTTTTTT; CDR3aa: CASSSRASEGELFF
d_gene: -; j_gene: TRBJ1-2; v_gene: TRBV5-5; abundance: -; CDR3nt: TGTGCCAGCAGCTTCAAGGACCTCTACACCTTC; CDR3aa: CASSFKDLYTF
d_gene: TRBD2; j_gene: TRBJ2-7; v_gene: TRBV28; abundance: -; CDR3nt: TGTGCCAGCAGAACTAGCGGGAGAGGCTACGAGCAGTACTTC; CDR3aa: CASRTSGRGYEQYF
d_gene: -; j_gene: TRBJ2-1; v_gene: TRBV10-3; abundance: -; CDR3nt: TGTGCCATCAAAAGGGCGGGTCAGGCGAATGAGCAGTTCTTC; CDR3aa: CAIKRAGQANEQFF
d_gene: -; j_gene: TRBJ2-1; v_gene: TRBV29-1; abundance: -; CDR3nt: TGCAGCGTTGAGGCGGGGCCGGCCTACAATGAGCAGTTCTTC; CDR3aa: CSVEAGPAYNEQFF
d_gene: -; j_gene: TRBJ2-2; v_gene: TRBV28; abundance: few; CDR3nt: TGTGCCAGCAGTCCGGTCCTGCTAGCGAGAACCGGGGAGCTGTTTTTT; CDR3aa: CASSPVLLARTGELFF
d_gene: TRBD1; j_gene: TRBJ2-7; v_gene: TRBV25-1; abundance: many; CDR3nt: TGTGCCAGCAGTGGACAGGGCCCCTACGAGCAGTACTTC; CDR3aa: CASSGQGPYEQYF
d_gene: TRBD2; j_gene: TRBJ2-1; v_gene: TRBV25-1; abundance: -; CDR3nt: TGTGCCAGCAGTGGGCCAGGACTAGCGGGAGGGAATGAGCAGTTCTTC; CDR3aa: CASSGPGLAGGNEQFF
d_gene: -; j_gene: TRBJ2-5; v_gene: TRBV6-1; abundance: -; CDR3nt: TGTGCCAGCAAGGGGACATACGGAGAGATGGCCCAGTACTTC; CDR3aa: CASKGTYGEMAQYF
d_gene: -; j_gene: TRBJ2-7; v_gene: TRBV11-2; abundance: -; CDR3nt: TGTGCCAGCAGCCCAGACGGACGGAGGGGGATCGGGGAGAACGAGCAGTACTTC; CDR3aa: CASSPDGRRGIGENEQYF
d_gene: -; j_gene: TRBJ2-5; v_gene: TRBV7-7; abundance: -; CDR3nt: TGTGCCAGCAGCTTAGCGCCTGATGAGACCCAGTACTTC; CDR3aa: CASSLAPDETQYF
d_gene: -; j_gene: TRBJ1-1; v_gene: TRBV12-3/TRBV12-4; abundance: -; CDR3nt: TGTGCCAGTCGATGGACAGATGAAGCTTTCTTT; CDR3aa: CASRWTDEAFF
d_gene: TRBD1; j_gene: TRBJ2-5; v_gene: TRBV29-1; abundance: -; CDR3nt: TGCAGCGTTGAAGATACCAACCGGGACAGGGGATTGGTGGAGACCCAGTACTTC; CDR3aa: CSVEDTNRDRGLVETQYF
d_gene: -; j_gene: TRBJ1-3; v_gene: TRBV21-1; abundance: -; CDR3nt: TGTGCCAGCAGCAGTCGCCGCGGACAGGGGGCTTTTCTTGCTAGAAACACCATATATTTT; CDR3aa: CASSSRRGQGAFLARNTIYF
d_gene: TRBD1; j_gene: TRBJ2-3; v_gene: TRBV5-1; abundance: -; CDR3nt: TGCGCCAGCAGCTGGGCAGGGGGCGCTTTGGGAGATACGCAGTATTTT; CDR3aa: CASSWAGGALGDTQYF
d_gene: -; j_gene: TRBJ2-1; v_gene: TRBV27; abundance: -; CDR3nt: TGTGCCAGCACTACAGGGCACTACAATGAGCAGTTCTTC; CDR3aa: CASTTGHYNEQFF